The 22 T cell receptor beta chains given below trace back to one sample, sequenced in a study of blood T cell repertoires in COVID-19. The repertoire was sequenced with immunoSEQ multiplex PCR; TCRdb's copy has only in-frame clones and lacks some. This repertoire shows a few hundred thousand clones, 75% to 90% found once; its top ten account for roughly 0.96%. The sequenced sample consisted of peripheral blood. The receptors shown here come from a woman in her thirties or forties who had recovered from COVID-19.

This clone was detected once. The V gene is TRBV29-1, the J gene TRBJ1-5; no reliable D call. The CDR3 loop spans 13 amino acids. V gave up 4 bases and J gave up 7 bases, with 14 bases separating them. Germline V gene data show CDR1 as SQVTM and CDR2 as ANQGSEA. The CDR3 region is CSVGGESGQPQHF. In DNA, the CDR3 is TGCAGCGTTGGCGGGGAATCGGGACAGCCCCAGCATTTT.

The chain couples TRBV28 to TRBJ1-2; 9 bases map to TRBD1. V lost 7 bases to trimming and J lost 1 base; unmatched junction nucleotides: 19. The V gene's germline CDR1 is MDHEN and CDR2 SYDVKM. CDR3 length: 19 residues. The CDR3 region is CASTPGDLGQGTGNYGYTF. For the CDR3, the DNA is TGTGCCAGCACCCCCGGCGACTTAGGACAGGGGACGGGTAACTATGGCTACACCTTC.

CDR3 sequence (DNA): TGTGCCAGCTCACCCCAGCCCGGGACAGGACCCACCGGGGAGCTGTTTTTT. It encodes CASSPQPGTGPTGELFF. The chain carries TRBV18 and TRBJ2-2, with TRBD1 identical over 8 bases. The length of the CDR3 is 17 residues. The germline CDR1 and CDR2 sequences are KGHSH and LQKENI. The ends lost 3 bases at V and 4 bases at J; junction bases unmatched: 10.

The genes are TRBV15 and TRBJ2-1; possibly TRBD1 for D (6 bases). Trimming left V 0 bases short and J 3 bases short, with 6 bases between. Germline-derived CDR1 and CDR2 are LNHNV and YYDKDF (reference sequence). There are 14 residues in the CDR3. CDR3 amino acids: CATSRDRGYNEQFF. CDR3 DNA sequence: TGTGCCACCAGCAGAGACAGGGGCTACAATGAGCAGTTCTTC.

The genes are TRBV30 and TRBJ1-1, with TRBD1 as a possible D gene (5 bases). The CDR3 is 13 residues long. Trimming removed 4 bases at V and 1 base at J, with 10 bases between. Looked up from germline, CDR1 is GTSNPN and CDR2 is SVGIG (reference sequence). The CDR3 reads CAWTPQGNTEAFF. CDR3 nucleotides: TGTGCCTGGACCCCTCAGGGGAACACTGAAGCTTTCTTT.

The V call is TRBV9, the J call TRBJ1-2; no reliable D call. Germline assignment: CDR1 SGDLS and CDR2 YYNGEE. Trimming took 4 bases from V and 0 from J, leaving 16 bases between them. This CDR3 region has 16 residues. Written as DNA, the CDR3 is TGTGCCAGCAGCCCCGCCCCCCTACCTGCTAACTATGGCTACACCTTC. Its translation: CASSPAPLPANYGYTF.

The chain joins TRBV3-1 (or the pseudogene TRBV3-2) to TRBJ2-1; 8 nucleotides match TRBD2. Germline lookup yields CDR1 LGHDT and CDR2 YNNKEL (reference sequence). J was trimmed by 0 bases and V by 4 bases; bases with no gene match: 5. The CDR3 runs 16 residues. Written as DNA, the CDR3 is TGTGCCAGCAGCCTCCCGAGCGGGAGCTCCTACAATGAGCAGTTCTTC. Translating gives CASSLPSGSSYNEQFF.

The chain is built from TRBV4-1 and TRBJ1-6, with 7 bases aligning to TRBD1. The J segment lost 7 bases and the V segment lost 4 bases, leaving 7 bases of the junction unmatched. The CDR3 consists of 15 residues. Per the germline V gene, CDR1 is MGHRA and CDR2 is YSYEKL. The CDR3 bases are TGCGCCAGCAGCCTTCCGGGACAGCCAAATTCACCCCTCCACTTT. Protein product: CASSLPGQPNSPLHF.

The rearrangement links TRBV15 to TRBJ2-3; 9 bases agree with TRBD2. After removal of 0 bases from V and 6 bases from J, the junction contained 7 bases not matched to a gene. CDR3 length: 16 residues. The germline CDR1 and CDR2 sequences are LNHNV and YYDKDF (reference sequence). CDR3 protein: CATSREIAGDPDTQYF. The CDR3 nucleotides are TGTGCCACCAGCAGAGAGATAGCGGGAGACCCTGATACGCAGTATTTT.

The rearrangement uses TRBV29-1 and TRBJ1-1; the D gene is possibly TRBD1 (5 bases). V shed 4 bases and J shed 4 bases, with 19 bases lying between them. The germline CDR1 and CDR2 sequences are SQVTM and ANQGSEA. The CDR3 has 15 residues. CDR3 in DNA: TGCAGCGTTGTTTTAATGGCAGGGTGGGGCACTGAAGCTTTCTTT. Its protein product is CSVVLMAGWGTEAFF.

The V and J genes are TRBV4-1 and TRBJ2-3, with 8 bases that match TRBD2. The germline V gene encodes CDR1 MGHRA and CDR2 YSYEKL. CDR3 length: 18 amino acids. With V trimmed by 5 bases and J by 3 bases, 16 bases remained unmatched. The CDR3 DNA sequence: TGCGCCAGCAGCAGTAGGAGCGGGAGTTTGGGGGCGACAGATACGCAGTATTTT. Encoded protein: CASSSRSGSLGATDTQYF.

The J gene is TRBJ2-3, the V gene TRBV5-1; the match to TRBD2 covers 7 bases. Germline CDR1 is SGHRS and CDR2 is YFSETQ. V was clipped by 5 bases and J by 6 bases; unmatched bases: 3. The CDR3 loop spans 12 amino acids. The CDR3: CASRAGADTQYF. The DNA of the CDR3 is TGCGCCAGCAGGGCGGGAGCGGATACGCAGTATTTT.

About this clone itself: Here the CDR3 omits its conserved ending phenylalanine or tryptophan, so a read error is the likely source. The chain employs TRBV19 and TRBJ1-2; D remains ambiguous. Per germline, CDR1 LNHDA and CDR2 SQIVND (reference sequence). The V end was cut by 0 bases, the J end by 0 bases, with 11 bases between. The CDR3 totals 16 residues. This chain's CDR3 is CASSIDIRRSNYGYTL. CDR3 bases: TGTGCCAGTAGTATAGATATTCGACGATCTAACTATGGCTACACCCTC.

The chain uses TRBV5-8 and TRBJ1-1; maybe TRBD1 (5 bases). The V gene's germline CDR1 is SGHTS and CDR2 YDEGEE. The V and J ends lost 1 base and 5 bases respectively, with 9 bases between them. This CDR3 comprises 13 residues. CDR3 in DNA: TGTGCCAGCAGCTTGACCGGGGGAACTGAAGCTTTCTTT. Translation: CASSLTGGTEAFF.

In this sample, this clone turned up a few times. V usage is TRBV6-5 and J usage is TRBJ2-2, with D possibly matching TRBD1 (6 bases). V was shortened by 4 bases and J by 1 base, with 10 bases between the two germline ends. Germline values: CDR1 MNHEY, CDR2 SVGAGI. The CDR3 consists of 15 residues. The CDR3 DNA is TGTGCCAGCAGTTCGACGGACAGGAACACCGGGGAGCTGTTTTTT. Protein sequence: CASSSTDRNTGELFF.

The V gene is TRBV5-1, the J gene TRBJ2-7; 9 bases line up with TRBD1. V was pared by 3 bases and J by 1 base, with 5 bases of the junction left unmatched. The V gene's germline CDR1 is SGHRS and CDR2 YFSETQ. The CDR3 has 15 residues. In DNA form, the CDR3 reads TGCGCCAGCAGCTCATGGACAGGGGCTTCCTACGAGCAGTACTTC. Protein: CASSSWTGASYEQYF.

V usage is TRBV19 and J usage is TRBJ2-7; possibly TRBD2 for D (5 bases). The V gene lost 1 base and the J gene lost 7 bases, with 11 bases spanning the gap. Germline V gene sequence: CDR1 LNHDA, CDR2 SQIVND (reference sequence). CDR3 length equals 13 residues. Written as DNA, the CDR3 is TGTGCCAGTAGTATAGGGGGTACGGGAGAGCAGTACTTC. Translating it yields CASSIGGTGEQYF. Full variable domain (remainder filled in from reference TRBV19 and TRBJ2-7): DGGITQSPKYLFRKEGQNVTLSCEQNLNHDAMYWYRQDPGQGLRLIYYSQIVNDFQKGDIAEGYSVSREKKESFPLTVTSAQKNPTAFYLCASSIGGTGEQYFGPGTRLTVT.

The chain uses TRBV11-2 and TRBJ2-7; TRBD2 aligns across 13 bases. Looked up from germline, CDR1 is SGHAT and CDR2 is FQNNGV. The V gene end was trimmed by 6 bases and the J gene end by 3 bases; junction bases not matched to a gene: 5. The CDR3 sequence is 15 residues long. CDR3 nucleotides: TGTGCCAGCAGAGCTGGGACTAGCGGGAACTACGAGCAGTACTTC. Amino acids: CASRAGTSGNYEQYF.

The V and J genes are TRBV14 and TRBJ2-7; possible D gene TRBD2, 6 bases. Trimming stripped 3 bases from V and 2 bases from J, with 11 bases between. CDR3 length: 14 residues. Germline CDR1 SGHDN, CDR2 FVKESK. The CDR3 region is CASSHGGNTYEQYF. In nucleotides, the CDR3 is TGTGCCAGCAGCCATGGAGGGAACACCTACGAGCAGTACTTC.

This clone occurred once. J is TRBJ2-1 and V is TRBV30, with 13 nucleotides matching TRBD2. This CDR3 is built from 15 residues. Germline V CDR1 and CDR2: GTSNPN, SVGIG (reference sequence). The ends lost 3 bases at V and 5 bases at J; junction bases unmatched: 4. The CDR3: CAWSPLAGGDNEQFF. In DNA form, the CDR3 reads TGTGCCTGGAGCCCACTAGCGGGAGGGGACAATGAGCAGTTCTTC.

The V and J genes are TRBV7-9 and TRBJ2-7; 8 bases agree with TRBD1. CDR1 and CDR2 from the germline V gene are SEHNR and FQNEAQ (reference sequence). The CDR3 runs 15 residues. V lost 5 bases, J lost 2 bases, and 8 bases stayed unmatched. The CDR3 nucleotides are TGTGCCAGCAGCAACGGACAGGGACCCACCTACGAGCAGTACTTC. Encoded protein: CASSNGQGPTYEQYF.

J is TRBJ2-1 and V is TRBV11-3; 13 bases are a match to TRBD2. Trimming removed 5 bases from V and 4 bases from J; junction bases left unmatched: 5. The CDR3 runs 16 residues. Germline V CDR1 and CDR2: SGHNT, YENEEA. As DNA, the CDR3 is TGTGCCAGCAGCCCACTACTAGCGGGAGGGTACAATGAGCAGTTCTTC. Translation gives CASSPLLAGGYNEQFF.